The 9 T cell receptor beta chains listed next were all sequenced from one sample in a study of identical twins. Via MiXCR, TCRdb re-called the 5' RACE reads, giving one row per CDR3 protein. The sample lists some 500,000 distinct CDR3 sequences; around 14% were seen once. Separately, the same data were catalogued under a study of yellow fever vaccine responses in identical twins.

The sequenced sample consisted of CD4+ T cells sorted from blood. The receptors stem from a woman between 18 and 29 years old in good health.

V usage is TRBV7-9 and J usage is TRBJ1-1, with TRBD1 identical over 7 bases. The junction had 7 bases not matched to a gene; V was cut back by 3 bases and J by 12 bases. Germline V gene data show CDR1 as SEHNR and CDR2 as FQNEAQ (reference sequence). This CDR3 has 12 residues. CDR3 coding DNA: TGTGCCAGCAGCTTGGGGGACAGTCGAACTTTCTTT. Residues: CASSLGDSRTFF.

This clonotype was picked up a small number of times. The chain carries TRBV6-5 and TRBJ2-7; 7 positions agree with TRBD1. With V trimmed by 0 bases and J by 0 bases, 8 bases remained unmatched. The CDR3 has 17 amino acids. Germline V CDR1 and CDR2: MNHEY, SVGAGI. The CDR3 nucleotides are TGTGCCAGCAGTTACTCGAGTAGAGGGGGCGACTCCTACGAGCAGTACTTC. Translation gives CASSYSSRGGDSYEQYF.

The CDR3 is CASSPEVGGANVLTF. As DNA, the CDR3 is TGTGCCAGCAGCCCCGAGGTGGGGGGGGCCAACGTCCTGACTTTC. The gene calls are TRBV5-5 and TRBJ2-6; no clear D gene. The CDR3 runs to 15 residues. Per germline, CDR1 SGHKS and CDR2 YYEKEE (reference sequence). V was pared by 4 bases and J by 4 bases, with 12 bases between.

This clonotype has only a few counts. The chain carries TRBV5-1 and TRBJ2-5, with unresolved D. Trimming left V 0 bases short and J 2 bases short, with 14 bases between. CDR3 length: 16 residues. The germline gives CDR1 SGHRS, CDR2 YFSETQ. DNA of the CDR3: TGCGCCAGCAGCTTGGCCGGCCTCCAGACACAAGAGACCCAGTACTTC. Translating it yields CASSLAGLQTQETQYF.

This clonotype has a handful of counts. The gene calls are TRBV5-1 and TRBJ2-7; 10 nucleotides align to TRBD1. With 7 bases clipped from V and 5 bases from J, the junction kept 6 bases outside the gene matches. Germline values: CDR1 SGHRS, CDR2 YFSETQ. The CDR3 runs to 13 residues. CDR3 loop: CASGRDRGHEQYF. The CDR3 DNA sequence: TGCGCCAGCGGACGGGACAGGGGCCACGAGCAGTACTTC.

CDR3: CASSVAGGGPLDTQYF. CDR3 coding DNA: TGTGCCAGCAGCGTAGCTGGGGGGGGGCCTTTAGATACGCAGTATTTT. The chain couples TRBV9 to TRBJ2-3, with a possible D match to TRBD2 (7 bases). Per germline, CDR1 SGDLS and CDR2 YYNGEE. Deletions cut 0 bases from V and 5 bases from J, with 16 bases between. There are 16 residues in the CDR3.

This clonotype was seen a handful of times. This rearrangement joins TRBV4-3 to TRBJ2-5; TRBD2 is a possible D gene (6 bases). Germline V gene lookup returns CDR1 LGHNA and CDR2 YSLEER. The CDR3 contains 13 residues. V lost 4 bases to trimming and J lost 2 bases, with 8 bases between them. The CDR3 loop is CASSRDWQETQYF. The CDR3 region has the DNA TGCGCCAGCAGCCGGGACTGGCAAGAGACCCAGTACTTC.

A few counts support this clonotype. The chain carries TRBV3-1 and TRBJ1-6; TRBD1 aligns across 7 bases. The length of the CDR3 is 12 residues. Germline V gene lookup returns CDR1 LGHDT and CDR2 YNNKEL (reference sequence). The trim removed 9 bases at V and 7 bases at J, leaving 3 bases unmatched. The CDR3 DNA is TGTGCCAGTCAGGGGGGGAATTCACCCCTCCACTTT. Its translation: CASQGGNSPLHF.

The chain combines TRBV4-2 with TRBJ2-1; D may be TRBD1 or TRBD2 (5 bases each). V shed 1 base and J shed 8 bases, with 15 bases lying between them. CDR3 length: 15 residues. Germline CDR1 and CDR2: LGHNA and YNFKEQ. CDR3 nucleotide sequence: TGTGCCAGCAGCCAAGTCGGCAAGGGGAGCGATGAGCAGTTCTTC. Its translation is CASSQVGKGSDEQFF.